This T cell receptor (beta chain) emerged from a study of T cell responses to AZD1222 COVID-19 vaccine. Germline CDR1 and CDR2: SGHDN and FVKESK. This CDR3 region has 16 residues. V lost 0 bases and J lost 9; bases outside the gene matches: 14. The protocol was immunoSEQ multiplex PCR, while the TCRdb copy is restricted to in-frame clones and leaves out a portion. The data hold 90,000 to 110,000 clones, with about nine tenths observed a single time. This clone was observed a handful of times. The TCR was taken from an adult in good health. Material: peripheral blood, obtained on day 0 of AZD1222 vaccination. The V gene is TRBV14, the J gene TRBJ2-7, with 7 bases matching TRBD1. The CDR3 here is CASSQDSGTAPLGQYF. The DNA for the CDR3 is TGTGCCAGCAGCCAAGATTCGGGGACAGCCCCCCTTGGGCAGTACTTC.